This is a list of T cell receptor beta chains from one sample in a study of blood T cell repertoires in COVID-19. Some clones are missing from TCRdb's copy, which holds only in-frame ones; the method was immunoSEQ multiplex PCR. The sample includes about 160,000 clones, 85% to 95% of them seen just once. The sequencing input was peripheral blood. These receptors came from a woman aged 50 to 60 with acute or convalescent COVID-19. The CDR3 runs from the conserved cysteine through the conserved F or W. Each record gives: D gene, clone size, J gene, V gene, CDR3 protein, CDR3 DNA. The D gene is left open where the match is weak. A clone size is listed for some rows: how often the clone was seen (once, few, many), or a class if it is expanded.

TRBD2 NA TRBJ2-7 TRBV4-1 CASSQRTSGTPPYEQYF TGCGCCAGCAGCCAACGAACTAGCGGGACACCCCCCTACGAGCAGTACTTC
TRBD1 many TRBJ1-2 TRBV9 CASSPNRGNYGYTF TGTGCCAGCAGCCCTAACAGGGGGAACTATGGCTACACCTTC
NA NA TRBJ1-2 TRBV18 CASSPPLTLFGSGGYTF TGTGCCAGCTCACCACCCCTAACCCTATTCGGCAGCGGAGGCTACACCTTC
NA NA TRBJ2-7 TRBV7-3 CASSPGTGGEQYF TGTGCCAGCAGCCCCGGGACCGGAGGGGAGCAGTACTTC
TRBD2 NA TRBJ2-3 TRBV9 CAIKAGGPFDTQYF TGTGCCATTAAAGCGGGAGGGCCCTTTGATACGCAGTATTTT
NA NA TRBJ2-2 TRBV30 CASSDSANTGELFF TGTGCCTCTTCGGACAGCGCGAACACCGGGGAGCTGTTTTTT
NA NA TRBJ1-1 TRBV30 CAWSFTGLGTEAFF TGTGCCTGGAGCTTCACAGGGTTGGGCACTGAAGCTTTCTTT
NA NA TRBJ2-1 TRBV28 CASKSSAGEQFF TGTGCCAGCAAGTCTAGCGCGGGTGAGCAGTTCTTC
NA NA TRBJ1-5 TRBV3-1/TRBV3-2 CASSQGHIYSNQPQHF TGTGCCAGCAGCCAGGGACACATTTATAGCAATCAGCCCCAGCATTTT
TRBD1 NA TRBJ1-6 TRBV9 CASSVRDSPYSPLHF TGTGCCAGCAGCGTTCGGGACAGCCCTTATTCACCCCTCCACTTT
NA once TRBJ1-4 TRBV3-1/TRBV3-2 CASSRLQREKLFF TGTGCCAGCAGTCGACTACAGCGGGAAAAACTGTTTTTT
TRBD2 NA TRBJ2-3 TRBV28 CASSSLLAGDDTQYF TGTGCCAGCAGTTCCTTACTAGCGGGAGACGATACGCAGTATTTT
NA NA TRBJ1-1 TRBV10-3 CAIGRGNTEAFF TGTGCCATCGGCAGGGGGAACACTGAAGCTTTCTTT
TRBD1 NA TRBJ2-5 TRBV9 CASSATGDQETQYF TGTGCCAGCAGCGCGACAGGGGACCAAGAGACCCAGTACTTC
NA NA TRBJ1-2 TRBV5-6 CASSVGRFGGNGYTF TGTGCCAGCAGCGTAGGGAGGTTCGGTGGGAATGGCTACACCTTC
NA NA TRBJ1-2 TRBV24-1 CATSDEGGYTF TGTGCCACCAGTGATGAGGGTGGCTACACCTTC
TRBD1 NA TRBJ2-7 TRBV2 CASSPDREVRVYEQYF TGTGCCAGCAGTCCGGACAGGGAGGTACGAGTGTACGAGCAGTACTTC
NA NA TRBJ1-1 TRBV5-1 CASSLDADTEAFF TGCGCCAGCAGCTTGGATGCGGACACTGAAGCTTTCTTT
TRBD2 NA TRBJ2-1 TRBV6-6 CASSGTSWEQFF TGTGCCAGCAGTGGGACTAGCTGGGAGCAGTTCTTC
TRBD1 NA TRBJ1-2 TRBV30 CAWFSPRQGIYGYTF TGTGCCTGGTTTTCCCCGCGACAGGGCATCTATGGCTACACCTTC
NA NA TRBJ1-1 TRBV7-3 CASSKGSGTEAFF TGTGCCAGCAGCAAGGGTTCGGGGACTGAAGCTTTCTTT
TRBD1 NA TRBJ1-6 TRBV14 CASSQVRGPVDSPLHF TGTGCCAGCAGCCAAGTAAGGGGGCCGGTGGATTCACCCCTCCACTTT
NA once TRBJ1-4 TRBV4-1 CASSQSTGGVGEKLFF TGCGCCAGCAGCCAATCAACCGGGGGGGTTGGTGAAAAACTGTTTTTT
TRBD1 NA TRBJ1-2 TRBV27 CASSPRTGGNYGYTF TGTGCCAGCAGTCCCCGGACAGGGGGAAACTATGGCTACACCTTC
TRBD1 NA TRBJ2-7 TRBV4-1 CASSVTGDEWGEQYF TGCGCCAGCAGCGTAACAGGGGATGAATGGGGCGAGCAGTACTTC
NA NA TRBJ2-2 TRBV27 CARVLGLAGELFF TGTGCCAGGGTCCTCGGGTTAGCCGGGGAGCTGTTTTTT
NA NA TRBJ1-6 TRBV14 CASSQVGRGNSPLHF TGTGCCAGCAGCCAAGTAGGGAGGGGGAATTCACCCCTCCACTTT
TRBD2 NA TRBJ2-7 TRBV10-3 CAISAASGSYEQYF TGTGCCATCAGTGCGGCTAGCGGGAGCTACGAGCAGTACTTC
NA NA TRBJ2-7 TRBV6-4 CASTARPWAGRYEQYF TGTGCCAGCACGGCACGGCCCTGGGCGGGACGCTACGAGCAGTACTTC
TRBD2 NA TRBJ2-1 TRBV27 CASSRGTSGRAGNEQFF TGTGCCAGCAGCCGAGGGACTAGCGGGAGGGCGGGCAATGAGCAGTTCTTC
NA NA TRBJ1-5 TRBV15 CATSQGTDQPQHF TGTGCCACCAGCCAGGGTACGGATCAGCCCCAGCATTTT
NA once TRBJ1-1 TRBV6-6 CASSYRAGSMNTEAFF TGTGCCAGCAGTTACAGGGCAGGGTCGATGAACACTGAAGCTTTCTTT
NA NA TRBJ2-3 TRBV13 CASSLALGDNTDTQYF TGTGCCAGCAGCTTAGCTTTGGGGGACAACACAGATACGCAGTATTTT
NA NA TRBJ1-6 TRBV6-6 CASSYSAEGNSPLHF TGTGCCAGCAGTTACTCGGCGGAGGGGAATTCACCCCTCCACTTT
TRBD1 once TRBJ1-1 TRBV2 CASRGGQLPTEAFF TGTGCCAGCAGGGGGGGACAGCTTCCCACTGAAGCTTTCTTT
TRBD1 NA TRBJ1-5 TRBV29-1 CSLSQGQGARESNQPQHF TGCAGCCTCTCTCAAGGACAGGGGGCTAGGGAGAGCAATCAGCCCCAGCATTTT
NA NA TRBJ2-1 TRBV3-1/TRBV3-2 CASSQDVGANEQFF TGTGCCAGCAGCCAAGATGTGGGGGCCAATGAGCAGTTCTTC
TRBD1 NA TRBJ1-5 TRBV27 CASSSTGVSNQPQHF TGTGCCAGCAGTTCGACAGGGGTTAGCAATCAGCCCCAGCATTTT
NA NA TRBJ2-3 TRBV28 CASSSILQARDTQYF TGTGCCAGCAGTTCAATCTTACAGGCAAGAGATACGCAGTATTTT
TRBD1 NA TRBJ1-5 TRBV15 CATSSWGDDRDPGNQPQHF TGTGCCACCAGCAGCTGGGGGGACGACAGGGACCCCGGCAATCAGCCCCAGCATTTT
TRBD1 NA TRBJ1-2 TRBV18 CASSPDREYGYTF TGTGCCAGCTCCCCAGACAGGGAGTATGGCTACACCTTC